This T cell receptor beta chain was recovered during a study of metastatic and nonmetastatic thyroid tumors. About the research overall: Repertoire data that came from the blood and tumor or nodule tissue of malignant and benign thyroid patients were compared. Study-level points and caveats: For both blood and tumor, malignant thyroid tumors reportedly showed significantly higher TCR beta diversity than benign nodules did.

This clone was detected only a few times. The antigen is unknown. Sequence at one end of the junction differs from germline and may be a read error. Each patient came to thyroid surgery without any prior treatment (of any kind). The CDR3 covers 13 residues. CDR1 and CDR2 (germline): MNHNS, SASEGT. In the authors' workflow: Building a distant-metastasis classifier for papillary thyroid cancer drew on CDR3 differences across clinicopathological groups. TCRdb reanalyzed the PCR reads via MiXCR. The V and J calls reflect TCRdb's pipeline rather than the authors' work. In the table there are tens of thousands of clones, about 17% of which are singletons.

Material for sequencing was blood. The rearrangement uses TRBV6-1 and TRBJ1-2, with 9 bases that match TRBD1. This sequence was found in a female donor with papillary thyroid cancer or a benign thyroid nodule (not recorded which). Some clones in this sample may be carry-over from other donors' samples. CDR3 protein: CASRRQGVAGYTF. In DNA form, the CDR3 reads TGTGCCAGCAGAAGACAGGGGGTCGCTGGCTATACCTTC.